The rows below give T cell receptor beta chains drawn from one sample of a study of T cells after yellow fever vaccination. TCRdb independently ran MiXCR on the 5' RACE reads; one entry per CDR3 protein. The data show about 300,000 distinct CDR3 sequences, approximately 10% seen once. Here the sequenced sample was CD4+ T cells sorted from PBMCs, taken 5 days after the yellow fever booster vaccination. The receptor source for this set is a man aged 18 to 35 who received the YFV17D yellow fever vaccine. Each CDR3 is given with its conserved first and last residue. The D gene is left open where the match is weak. Size values are once, few and many counts, or a class for expanded clones, and some rows have none.

J,D,length,V,size,CDR3,DNA
TRBJ1-5,NA,15,TRBV6-5,NA,CASSYGGHSNQPQHF,TGTGCCAGCAGTTACGGGGGTCACAGCAATCAGCCCCAGCATTTT
TRBJ1-3,NA,18,TRBV6-1,few,CASSGGLAVTAIGNTIYF,TGTGCCAGCAGTGGGGGATTAGCCGTGACGGCAATTGGAAACACCATATATTTT
TRBJ1-5,TRBD1,14,TRBV2,few,CASTSGTGYQPQHF,TGTGCCAGCACATCCGGGACAGGTTATCAGCCCCAGCATTTT
TRBJ2-5,NA,12,TRBV20-1,NA,CSARGSQETQYF,TGCAGTGCCCGGGGGTCCCAAGAGACCCAGTACTTC
TRBJ2-1,NA,13,TRBV5-5,NA,CASRLIEYGEQFF,TGTGCCAGCAGGCTAATAGAGTACGGTGAGCAGTTCTTC
TRBJ2-7,NA,12,TRBV20-1,few,CSASPGNYEQYF,TGCAGTGCTAGTCCAGGGAACTACGAGCAGTACTTC
TRBJ1-1,NA,14,TRBV12-3/TRBV12-4,NA,CASSLVPRSTEAFF,TGTGCCAGCAGTTTGGTCCCTCGGAGCACTGAAGCTTTCTTT
TRBJ1-6,TRBD1,16,TRBV12-3/TRBV12-4,many,CASSFWTGGYNSPLHF,TGTGCCAGCAGTTTCTGGACAGGGGGCTATAATTCACCCCTCCACTTT
TRBJ1-2,NA,14,TRBV6-5,few,CASSKRVGPYGYTF,TGTGCCAGCAGTAAGAGGGTCGGCCCTTATGGCTACACCTTC
TRBJ2-7,NA,13,TRBV7-9,few,CASSPGSAYEQYF,TGTGCCAGCAGCCCAGGGAGCGCCTACGAGCAGTACTTC
TRBJ2-5,NA,14,TRBV18,few,CASSPLSGQETQYF,TGTGCCAGCTCACCCCTCTCCGGCCAAGAGACCCAGTACTTC
TRBJ2-3,TRBD2,16,TRBV5-5,many,CASSPMSGEVTDTQYF,TGTGCCAGCAGTCCGATGAGCGGGGAGGTCACAGATACGCAGTATTTT
TRBJ2-6,NA,14,TRBV7-2,NA,CASSSTSGANVLTF,TGTGCCAGCAGCTCCACATCTGGGGCCAACGTCCTGACTTTC
TRBJ1-3,TRBD1,14,TRBV25-1,few,CASSATGLKNTIYF,TGTGCCAGCAGCGCGACAGGGCTCAAGAACACCATATATTTT
TRBJ2-6,NA,16,TRBV6-2/TRBV6-3,few,CASRDRRYSGANVLTF,TGTGCCAGCAGAGACAGGCGCTACTCTGGGGCCAACGTCCTGACTTTC
TRBJ2-4,NA,13,TRBV12-3/TRBV12-4,NA,CASSLGQKDIQYF,TGTGCCAGCAGTTTGGGCCAGAAGGACATTCAGTACTTC
TRBJ2-1,NA,12,TRBV14,many,CASSQPHNEQFF,TGTGCCAGCAGCCAACCCCACAATGAGCAGTTCTTC
TRBJ1-6,NA,15,TRBV7-8,NA,CASSLDRADNSPLHF,TGTGCCAGCAGCTTAGACAGGGCTGATAATTCACCCCTCCACTTT
TRBJ2-3,NA,14,TRBV12-3/TRBV12-4,NA,CASSPLTRPDTQYF,TGTGCCAGCAGTCCTCTGACTCGTCCGGATACGCAGTATTTT
TRBJ2-3,NA,15,TRBV5-6,NA,CASSLAPLSTDTQYF,TGTGCCAGCAGCTTGGCTCCCCTAAGCACAGATACGCAGTATTTT
TRBJ1-4,NA,12,TRBV2,few,CASNRANEKLFF,TGTGCCAGCAACAGGGCTAATGAAAAACTGTTTTTT
TRBJ2-3,NA,12,TRBV6-4,few,CASSDVTDTQYF,TGTGCCAGCAGTGACGTGACAGATACGCAGTATTTT
TRBJ2-3,NA,11,TRBV20-1,few,CSAPGRHTQYF,TGCAGTGCTCCAGGGAGGCATACGCAGTATTTT